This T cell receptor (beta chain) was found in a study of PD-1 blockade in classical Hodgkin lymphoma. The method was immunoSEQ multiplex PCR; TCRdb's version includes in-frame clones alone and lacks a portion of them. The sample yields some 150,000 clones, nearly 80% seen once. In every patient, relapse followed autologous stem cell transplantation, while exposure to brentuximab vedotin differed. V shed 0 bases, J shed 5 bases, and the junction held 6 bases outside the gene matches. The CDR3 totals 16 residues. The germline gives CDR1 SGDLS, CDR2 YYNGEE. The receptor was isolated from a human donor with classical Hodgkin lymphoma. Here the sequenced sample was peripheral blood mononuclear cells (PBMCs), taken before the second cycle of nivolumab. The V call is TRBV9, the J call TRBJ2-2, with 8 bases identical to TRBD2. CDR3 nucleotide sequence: TGTGCCAGCAGCGTAGGGGGACTAGTGAGTACCGGGGAGCTGTTTTTT. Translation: CASSVGGLVSTGELFF.